This T cell receptor (beta chain) originates from a study of cytomegalovirus exposure and HLA in healthy donors. Findings and caveats of the study: TCR beta sequences reportedly predicted most subjects' HLA-A and HLA-B alleles accurately. The study listed 150 to 200 cytomegalovirus-associated TCR beta chains. Associated with HLA alleles at 0.05 false discovery rate in a later analysis were around 17,000 TCR beta sequences.

The V and J ends lost 5 bases and 2 bases, in that order; junction bases with no gene match: 6. The CDR3 is 16 amino acids. In germline, CDR1 is LGHNT, CDR2 FRNRAP. Concerning this clone: Its antigen remains unidentified.

The PCR used 60 Vbeta and 13 Jbeta primers. Here immunoSEQ multiplex PCR was the method, and the copy in TCRdb shows in-frame clones only, minus some. The table records about 140,000 clones, around 77% of them present only once. Though probably carrying unrecorded immune exposures, donors were nominally healthy at sampling. This chain joins TRBV12-5 and TRBJ2-3; 11 nucleotides match TRBD2. Sequenced input: PBMCs. The sequence came from a man younger than 40 in good health and CMV-seronegative. The CDR3 spells CASGKTSGMTTDTQYF. CDR3 bases: TGTGCTAGTGGTAAGACTAGCGGGATGACCACAGATACGCAGTATTTT. Combining the CDR3 with reference TRBV12-5 and TRBJ2-3 gives the whole variable domain DARVTQTPRHKVTEMGQEVTMRCQPILGHNTVFWYRQTMMQGLELLAYFRNRAPLDDSGMPKDRFSAEMPDATLATLKIQPSEPRDSAVYFCASGKTSGMTTDTQYFGPGTRLTVL.